This paragraph covers one TCR beta chain sequence. Its matching antigen is unknown. These data are taken from a study of cytomegalovirus exposure and HLA in healthy donors. CDR3 length equals 11 residues. Germline assignment: CDR1 SNHLY and CDR2 FYNNEI. V lost 7 bases to trimming and J lost 5 bases, with 8 bases between them. Researchers ran the PCR with 60 Vbeta and 13 Jbeta primers. TCRdb's copy holds only in-frame clones and misses some; the assay was immunoSEQ multiplex PCR. Among under 200,000 clones listed, around four fifths were seen once. Study-level points and caveats: Analyzed later, association rates of TCRs varied across HLA loci, with DRB1 most and HLA-C fewest. Later analysis suggested links between common viral pathogens and several top significant clusters.

The receptor's source is a man under 40 in good health and CMV-seronegative. The sequencing sample was made of PBMCs. The gene calls are TRBV2 and TRBJ2-5, with D hard to call. The CDR3 DNA is TGTGCCAGCAAATTCGGGGAGACCCAGTACTTC. Translation: CASKFGETQYF.